Below are 2 T cell receptor beta chains sequenced from a single sample in a study of blood T cell repertoires in COVID-19. The assay was immunoSEQ multiplex PCR, and TCRdb's table has in-frame clones only and misses some. Here the sample spans fewer than 350,000 clones, more than 85% being singletons. Source material: PBMCs or T cells enriched from blood (not recorded which). These TCRs come from a man between 40 and 49 years old who had been exposed to COVID-19.

This clone was observed a single time. The gene calls are TRBV27 and TRBJ2-7, with D maybe TRBD1 (6 bases). CDR1 and CDR2 (germline): MNHEY, SMNVEV (reference sequence). V lost 5 bases and J lost 4, with 18 bases in between. CDR3 size: 15 residues. The CDR3 coding sequence is TGTGCCAGCAGTCAACGACAGGATCTAGTATACGAGCAGTACTTC. It encodes CASSQRQDLVYEQYF.

The chain employs TRBV28 and TRBJ2-5; 8 bases are shared with TRBD2. CDR1 MDHEN and CDR2 SYDVKM come from the germline V gene. The V and J ends lost 6 bases and 5 bases, in that order; junction bases with no gene match: 11. The CDR3 is 15 amino acids. The CDR3 here is CASSELAEDRETQYF. The CDR3 DNA reads as TGTGCCAGCAGCGAACTAGCGGAAGACAGGGAGACCCAGTACTTC.